This T cell receptor beta chain was documented in a study of T cells in localized non-small cell lung cancer. Overall study findings and caveats: Because researchers sequenced only one region of the tumor, heterogeneity is still possible. An association was observed between higher blood T cell density and longer overall survival. Tumor trailed uninvolved adjacent lung in T cell clonality, which peaked there. In adjacent lung, a median around 57 of the top 100 tumor clones were found.

Repertoires were generated with immunoSEQ multiplex PCR, while TCRdb's copy carries only in-frame clones and drops some. Of about 48,000 clones listed, 60% to 80% are singletons. The CDR3 is 11 residues long. The germline gives CDR1 SGDLS, CDR2 YYNGEE. V lost 3 bases, J lost 4 bases, and 3 bases lay in between. A remark on this clone: The antigen is unknown.

The genes are TRBV9 and TRBJ2-3; D gene ambiguous. The source of this sequence is a man between 40 and 70 years old with stage I squamous cell lung carcinoma. The source was peripheral blood, collected before any cancer treatment. Written as DNA, the CDR3 is TGTGCCAGCAGCGCCTCAGATACGCAGTATTTT. This translates into CASSASDTQYF.